One and the same sample provided the 17 T cell receptor beta chains below, sequenced in a study of response to subunit inactivated influenza vaccine. Each CDR3 protein gets one entry after TCRdb re-called the RT-PCR reads with MiXCR. The sample contains around 650,000 distinct CDR3 sequences, 15% to 19% of which appear only once. Sequencing was performed on PBMCs from blood, taken approximately 13 days after vaccination. These receptors all come from a man aged 45 to 65 who received an inactivated influenza vaccine.

The chain is built from TRBV15 and TRBJ2-1; 8 bases fit TRBD2. Trimming took 7 bases from V and 5 from J; bases not matched to a gene: 7. The germline gives CDR1 LNHNV, CDR2 YYDKDF (reference sequence). The CDR3 consists of 14 residues. The CDR3 reads CATTLAGGDNEQFF. The CDR3 bases are TGTGCCACCACTCTAGCGGGCGGGGACAATGAGCAGTTCTTC. Full variable domain (rest looked up from reference TRBV15 and TRBJ2-1): DAMVIQNPRYQVTQFGKPVTLSCSQTLNHNVMYWYQQKSSQAPKLLFHYYDKDFNNEADTPDNFQSRRPNTSFCFLDIRSPGLGDTAMYLCATTLAGGDNEQFFGPGTRLTVL.

The genes are TRBV20-1 and TRBJ2-7; D gene uncertain. This CDR3 contains 13 residues. Germline assignment: CDR1 DFQATT and CDR2 SNEGSKA (reference sequence). The ends were cut back, 8 bases at V and 0 bases at J, with 14 bases in the middle. DNA for the CDR3: TGCAGTACCGGTGGCGGATCCTCCTACGAGCAGTACTTC. Residues: CSTGGGSSYEQYF.

This chain links TRBV6-6 with TRBJ2-7; a possible D gene is TRBD1 (5 bases). V lost 8 bases, J lost 3 bases, and 11 bases lay in between. The germline V gene has CDR1 MNHNY and CDR2 SVGAGI (reference sequence). The CDR3 is 12 amino acids. CDR3 nucleotide sequence: TGTGCCAGCCTCGGCCAGGGCTACGAGCAGTACTTC. This encodes CASLGQGYEQYF.

This clonotype was picked up many times. CDR3 in amino acids: CSARDIGNTGELFF. The CDR3 DNA follows: TGCAGTGCTAGAGATATCGGGAACACCGGGGAGCTGTTTTTT. The chain has TRBV20-1 and TRBJ2-2; unclear D gene. Trimming took off 0 bases at V and 1 base at J, with 6 bases between the two ends. Germline V gene data show CDR1 as DFQATT and CDR2 as SNEGSKA (reference sequence). The CDR3 has 14 amino acids.

V gene TRBV28 combines with J gene TRBJ1-3; 7 positions agree with TRBD1. The germline CDR1 and CDR2 sequences are MDHEN and SYDVKM. V gave up 3 bases and J gave up 6 bases; unmatched junction bases: 11. The CDR3 loop spans 16 amino acids. The CDR3 coding sequence is TGTGCCAGCAGTTTCGTTTTGGGGACAGCTGTAAACACCATATATTTT. This gives the protein CASSFVLGTAVNTIYF. Full variable domain (rest looked up from reference TRBV28 and TRBJ1-3): DVKVTQSSRYLVKRTGEKVFLECVQDMDHENMFWYRQDPGLGLRLIYFSYDVKMKEKGDIPEGYSVSREKKERFSLILESASTNQTSMYLCASSFVLGTAVNTIYFGEGSWLTVV.

V gene TRBV9 combines with J gene TRBJ2-3, with D possibly matching TRBD2 (5 bases). The ends were cut back, 0 bases at V and 4 bases at J, with 9 bases in the middle. Germline V gene sequence: CDR1 SGDLS, CDR2 YYNGEE. The CDR3 length is 14 residues. The CDR3 DNA reads TGTGCCAGCAGCGTAGACGAGGGTTCAGATACGCAGTATTTT. Residues: CASSVDEGSDTQYF.

This chain connects TRBV7-2 to TRBJ2-1; D is unclear. CDR3 size: 12 residues. CDR1 is SGHTA, CDR2 FQGNSA, per germline. Trimming took 0 bases from V and 8 from J, leaving 5 bases between them. This chain's CDR3 is CASSLALDEQFF. DNA of the CDR3: TGTGCCAGCAGCTTAGCGCTGGATGAGCAGTTCTTC. The full variable domain, in which reference TRBV7-2 and TRBJ2-1 provide the parts outside the CDR3, is GAGVSQSPSNKVTEKGKDVELRCDPISGHTALYWYRQSLGQGLEFLIYFQGNSAPDKSGLPSDRFSAERTGGSVSTLTIQRTQQEDSAVYLCASSLALDEQFFGPGTRLTVL.

This clonotype came up a few times. The V call is TRBV5-6, the J call TRBJ2-2, with D perhaps TRBD1 (5 bases). The V end lost 0 bases, the J end lost 2 bases, and 11 bases lay between the germline ends. Per the germline V gene, CDR1 is SGHDT and CDR2 is YYEEEE. There are 16 residues in the CDR3. The CDR3 loop reads CASSLGQKLNTGELFF. The DNA for the CDR3 is TGTGCCAGCAGCTTGGGACAGAAACTCAACACCGGGGAGCTGTTTTTT.

The gene calls are TRBV7-2 and TRBJ2-7, with unresolved D. The V and J ends lost 1 base and 5 bases respectively, with 15 bases between them. Germline values: CDR1 SGHTA, CDR2 FQGNSA. CDR3 size: 15 residues. CDR3 loop: CASSLGPLEIDEQYF. The CDR3 DNA reads as TGTGCCAGCAGCTTAGGTCCACTTGAGATCGACGAGCAGTACTTC.

The chain is built from TRBV11-2 and TRBJ2-2, with a weak D call TRBD2 (5 bases). CDR1 SGHAT and CDR2 FQNNGV come from the germline V gene. This CDR3 has 18 amino acids. Trimming stripped 1 base from V and 3 bases from J, with 18 bases between. Here the CDR3 DNA reads TGTGCCAGCAGCTTAGGTTTAGATCAACGGGGTTACACCGGGGAGCTGTTTTTT. The encoded protein is CASSLGLDQRGYTGELFF.

In the case of this clonotype: One base away lies a much larger clone, so this may be a sequencing read error. V usage is TRBV6-1 and J usage is TRBJ2-7; 7 positions match TRBD2. There are 13 residues in the CDR3. Germline V lookup: CDR1 MNHNS, CDR2 SASEGT. CDR3 region: CVSEGGSSYEQYF. For the CDR3, the DNA is TGTGTCAGCGAAGGCGGGAGCTCCTACGAGCAGTACTTC.

In its sample, this clonotype was seen once. The chain couples TRBV25-1 to TRBJ2-7; tentatively, D is TRBD1 or TRBD2 (5 bases each). V lost 1 base, J lost 2 bases, and 15 bases lay in between. The CDR3 spans 16 residues. Germline loops: CDR1 MGHDK, CDR2 SYGVNS. CDR3 bases: TGTGCCAGCAGTGAATCTCCCGGGACGGCCCCCTACGAGCAGTACTTC. This encodes CASSESPGTAPYEQYF.

The rearrangement uses TRBV20-1 and TRBJ2-3; the match to TRBD2 covers 7 bases. J lost 1 base, V lost 3 bases, and 7 bases had no gene match. Germline V CDR1 and CDR2: DFQATT, SNEGSKA (reference sequence). The CDR3 totals 15 residues. CDR3 region: CSASFREGGTDTQYF. The CDR3 DNA sequence: TGCAGTGCTAGTTTCAGGGAGGGAGGCACAGATACGCAGTATTTT.

J is TRBJ2-7 and V is TRBV6-2 or TRBV6-3; D remains ambiguous. The germline V gene encodes CDR1 MNHEY and CDR2 SVGEGT. Trimming cost V 5 bases and J 2 bases, with 16 bases left between them. The CDR3 sequence is 15 residues long. In nucleotides, the CDR3 is TGTGCCAGCAGTCTACTGGACGGATCCACCTACGAGCAGTACTTC. Its protein is CASSLLDGSTYEQYF.

The table lists this clonotype with a few counts. The rearrangement links TRBV5-1 to TRBJ2-1, with TRBD2 identical over 7 bases. This CDR3 region has 15 residues. Trimming took 0 bases from V and 7 from J; bases not matched to a gene: 7. Germline loops: CDR1 SGHRS, CDR2 YFSETQ. The CDR3 here is CASSLAGLAENEQFF. In DNA form, the CDR3 reads TGCGCCAGCAGCTTGGCCGGCCTAGCGGAGAATGAGCAGTTCTTC.

The rearrangement links TRBV28 to TRBJ1-2; tentative D call: TRBD1 (5 bases). CDR1 is MDHEN and CDR2 is SYDVKM in the germline V gene. V was clipped by 4 bases and J by 4 bases, with 10 bases between them. This CDR3 has 13 amino acids. The CDR3 reads CASSWGRAYGYTF. The CDR3 DNA sequence: TGTGCCAGCAGTTGGGGCAGGGCCTATGGCTACACCTTC.

This clonotype showed up just a few times. The rearrangement joins TRBV12-3 or TRBV12-4 to TRBJ1-4, with D possibly matching TRBD1 (5 bases). V lost 6 bases to trimming and J lost 4 bases, with 15 bases between them. The CDR3 covers 15 residues. Here the CDR3 DNA reads TGTGCCAGCAGCCCCGGGACGGGCTATAATGAAAAACTGTTTTTT. Translation: CASSPGTGYNEKLFF.